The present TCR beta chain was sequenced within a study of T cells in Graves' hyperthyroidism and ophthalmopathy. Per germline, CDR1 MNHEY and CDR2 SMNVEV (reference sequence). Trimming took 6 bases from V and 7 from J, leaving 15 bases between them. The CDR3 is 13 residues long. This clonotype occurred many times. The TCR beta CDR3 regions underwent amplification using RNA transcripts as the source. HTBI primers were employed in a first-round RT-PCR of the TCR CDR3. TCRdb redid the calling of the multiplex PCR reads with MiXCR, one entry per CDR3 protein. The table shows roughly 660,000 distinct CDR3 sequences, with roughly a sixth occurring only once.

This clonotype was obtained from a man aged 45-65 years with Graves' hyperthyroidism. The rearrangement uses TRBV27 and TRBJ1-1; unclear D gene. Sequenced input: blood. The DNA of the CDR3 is TGTGCCAGCAGCCGAATTGGAGAGATTGAAGCTTTCTTT. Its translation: CASSRIGEIEAFF.